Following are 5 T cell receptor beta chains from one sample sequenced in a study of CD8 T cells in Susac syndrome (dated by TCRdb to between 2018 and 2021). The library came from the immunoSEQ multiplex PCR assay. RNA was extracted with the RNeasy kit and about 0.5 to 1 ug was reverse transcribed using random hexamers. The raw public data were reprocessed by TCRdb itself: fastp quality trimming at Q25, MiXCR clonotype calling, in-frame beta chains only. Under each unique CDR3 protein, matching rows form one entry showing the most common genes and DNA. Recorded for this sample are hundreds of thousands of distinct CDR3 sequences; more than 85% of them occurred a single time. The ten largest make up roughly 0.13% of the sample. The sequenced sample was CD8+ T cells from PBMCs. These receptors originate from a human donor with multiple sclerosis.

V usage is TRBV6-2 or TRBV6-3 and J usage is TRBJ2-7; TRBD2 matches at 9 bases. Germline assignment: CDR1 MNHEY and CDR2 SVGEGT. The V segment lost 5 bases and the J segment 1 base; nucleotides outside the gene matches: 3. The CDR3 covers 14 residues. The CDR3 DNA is TGTGCCAGCAGTCTAGCGGGGCAGTCCTACGAGCAGTACTTC. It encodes CASSLAGQSYEQYF.

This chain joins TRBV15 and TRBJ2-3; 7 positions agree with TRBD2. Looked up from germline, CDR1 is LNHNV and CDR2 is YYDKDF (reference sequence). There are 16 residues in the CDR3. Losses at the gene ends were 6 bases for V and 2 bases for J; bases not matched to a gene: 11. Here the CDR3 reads CATRTSGGGFTDTQYF. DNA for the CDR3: TGTGCCACCAGGACCTCGGGCGGGGGATTCACAGATACGCAGTATTTT. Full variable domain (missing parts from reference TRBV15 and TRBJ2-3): DAMVIQNPRYQVTQFGKPVTLSCSQTLNHNVMYWYQQKSSQAPKLLFHYYDKDFNNEADTPDNFQSRRPNTSFCFLDIRSPGLGDTAMYLCATRTSGGGFTDTQYFGPGTRLTVL.

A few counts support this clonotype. Here the CDR3 reads CASRTGKETQYF. CDR3 DNA sequence: TGTGCCAGCAGGACAGGAAAAGAGACCCAGTACTTC. The chain joins TRBV7-9 to TRBJ2-5; perhaps TRBD1 as D (6 bases). V was cut by 6 bases and J by 3 bases, with 8 bases left in between. Germline V gene sequence: CDR1 SEHNR, CDR2 FQNEAQ (reference sequence). The CDR3 sequence is 12 residues long.

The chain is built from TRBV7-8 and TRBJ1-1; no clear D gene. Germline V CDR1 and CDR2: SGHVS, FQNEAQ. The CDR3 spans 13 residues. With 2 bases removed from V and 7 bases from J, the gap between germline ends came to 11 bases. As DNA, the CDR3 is TGTGCCAGCAGCTTATCGGCAGTGAATGAAGCTTTCTTT. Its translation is CASSLSAVNEAFF.

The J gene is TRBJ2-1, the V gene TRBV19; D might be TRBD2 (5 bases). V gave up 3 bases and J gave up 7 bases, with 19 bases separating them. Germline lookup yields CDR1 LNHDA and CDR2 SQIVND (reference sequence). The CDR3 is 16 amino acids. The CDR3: CASSMLSTTIVNEQFF. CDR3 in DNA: TGTGCCAGTAGTATGCTTTCCACGACTATTGTGAATGAGCAGTTCTTC.